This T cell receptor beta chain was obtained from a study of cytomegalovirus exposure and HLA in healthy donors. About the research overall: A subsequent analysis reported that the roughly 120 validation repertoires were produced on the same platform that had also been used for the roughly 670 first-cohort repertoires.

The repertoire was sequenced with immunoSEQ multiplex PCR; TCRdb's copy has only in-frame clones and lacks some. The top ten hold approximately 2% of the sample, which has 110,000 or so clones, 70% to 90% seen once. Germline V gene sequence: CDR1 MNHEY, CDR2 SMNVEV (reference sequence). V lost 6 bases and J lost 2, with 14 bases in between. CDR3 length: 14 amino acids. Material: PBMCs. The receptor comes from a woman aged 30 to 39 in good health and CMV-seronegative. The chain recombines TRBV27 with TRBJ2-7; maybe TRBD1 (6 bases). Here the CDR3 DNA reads TGTGCCAGCAGGTACAGGGATAGTACCTACGAGCAGTACTTC. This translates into CASRYRDSTYEQYF.